This T cell receptor (beta chain) was retrieved from a study of T cell changes during pregnancy in multiple sclerosis. This clone came up a few times. Using immunoSEQ multiplex PCR, the repertoire was profiled, and TCRdb retains in-frame clones only, with some absent. The sample carries approximately 41,000 clones, about 90% recorded once. Germline V gene sequence: CDR1 ENHRY, CDR2 SYGVKD. This CDR3 has 11 residues. V was shortened by 10 bases and J by 1 base, with 7 bases between the two germline ends. This specimen consisted of CD8+ T cells from peripheral blood mononuclear cells, obtained in the first trimester of pregnancy. The receptor comes from a female donor with multiple sclerosis, enrolled in a pregnancy study. This chain connects TRBV10-3 to TRBJ1-1; D not resolved. This CDR3 is CATRQNTEAFF. The CDR3 coding sequence is TGTGCCACCCGACAGAACACTGAAGCTTTCTTT.